What follows is one T cell receptor (beta chain) and its context. Its antigen is currently unknown. One entry per CDR3 protein, called by TCRdb with MiXCR from the reads. The sample yields hundreds of thousands of distinct CDR3 sequences, approximately 24% seen once. This entry belongs to a study of T cell repertoires in cytomegalovirus infection. On the study more broadly: Matching HLA type and CMV infection were both indicated by public TCR beta signatures.

The germline V gene encodes CDR1 MNHEY and CDR2 SVGEGT. With 6 bases removed from V and 4 bases from J, the gap between germline ends came to 13 bases. This CDR3 contains 13 residues. Findings and caveats of the study: Summed frequency of public TCR beta families distinguished CMV carriers with the relevant HLA.

The sequencing input was CD8+ T cells from PBMCs. The V and J genes are TRBV6-2 or TRBV6-3 and TRBJ2-7; D may be TRBD2 (5 bases). The clonotype originates from a human donor in good health (CMV status not recorded). Some clones in this sample may be carry-over from other donors' samples. For the CDR3, the DNA is TGTGCCAGCAGACTAGGGATCAGGTACGAGCAGTACGTC. This codes for CASRLGIRYEQYV.